These 14 T cell receptor beta chains share one sample of origin, sequenced in a study of T cell repertoires in cytomegalovirus infection. MiXCR, applied by TCRdb to the reads, yields one record per CDR3 protein. This table holds approximately 250,000 distinct CDR3 sequences, about 23% found once. Sequenced sample: CD8+ T cells from PBMCs. The receptors shown here come from a human donor in good health (CMV status not recorded). Some clones in this sample may be carry-over from other donors' samples.

The chain couples TRBV12-5 to TRBJ2-5, with TRBD1 identical over 9 bases. This CDR3 has 15 amino acids. CDR1 LGHNT and CDR2 FRNRAP come from the germline V gene. The J segment lost 5 bases and the V segment lost 7 bases, leaving 11 bases of the junction unmatched. CDR3 amino acids: CASAAGTGITETQYF. CDR3 DNA: TGTGCTAGTGCCGCCGGGACAGGGATTACGGAGACCCAGTACTTC.

The chain has TRBV6-5 and TRBJ2-7; 8 positions match TRBD1. The CDR3 totals 14 residues. CDR1 and CDR2 from the germline V gene are MNHEY and SVGAGI. J gave up 5 bases and V 2 bases, and 5 bases lay outside the gene matches. The CDR3, as DNA: TGTGCCAGCAGTTACGAGGCAGGGGGCCACGAGCAGTACTTC. It yields the protein CASSYEAGGHEQYF.

This clonotype was seen a few times. The CDR3 loop reads CASSPRDSGANVLTF. For the CDR3, the DNA is TGTGCCAGCAGCCCTAGAGACTCTGGGGCCAACGTCCTGACTTTC. J is TRBJ2-6 and V is TRBV4-2; D not resolved. Germline loops: CDR1 LGHNA, CDR2 YNFKEQ. Trimming stripped 4 bases from V and 0 bases from J, with 7 bases between. CDR3 length: 15 residues.

Note on this clonotype: Compared with germline, one end of the junction differs, possibly owing to a read error. The chain links TRBV4-1 to TRBJ2-5; no clear D. This CDR3 comprises 15 residues. Germline V gene data show CDR1 as MGHRA and CDR2 as YSYEKL. The CDR3: CASSQVRARQETQYF. CDR3 DNA sequence: TGTGCCAGCAGCCAAGTGCGTGCTAGGCAAGAGACCCAGTACTTC.

This clonotype occurred many times. The chain employs TRBV7-6 and TRBJ1-3; D unclear. This CDR3 spans 13 amino acids. Trimming left V 5 bases short and J 0 bases short, with 5 bases between. CDR1 is SGHVS, CDR2 FNYEAQ, per germline. The CDR3 here is CASSQNSGNTIYF. Here the CDR3 DNA reads TGTGCCAGCAGCCAAAACTCTGGAAACACCATATATTTT.

Worth noting for this clonotype: It may be a read error: a sequence one base away is much more abundant. Here the CDR3 omits its conserved ending phenylalanine or tryptophan, so a read error is the likely source. The chain employs TRBV7-9 and TRBJ2-2; the D gene is possibly TRBD1 (6 bases). Trimming took 8 bases from V and 3 from J, leaving 7 bases between them. Germline V CDR1 and CDR2: SEHNR, FQNEAQ (reference sequence). The CDR3 runs to 12 residues. The CDR3 sequence: CASQGYTGELFS. The DNA of the CDR3 is TGTGCCAGCCAGGGGTACACCGGGGAGCTGTTTTCT.

The chain combines TRBV2 with TRBJ2-3; TRBD2 matches at 7 bases. Germline V CDR1 and CDR2: SNHLY, FYNNEI. Unmatched junction bases numbered 15, after V lost 4 bases and J lost 2 bases. There are 18 residues in the CDR3. The CDR3 region is CASSVSRLRTRITDTQYF. In nucleotides, the CDR3 is TGTGCCAGCAGTGTATCGAGGCTGAGGACTAGGATCACAGATACGCAGTATTTT.

This clonotype appeared a few times. The chain joins TRBV7-9 to TRBJ2-3; TRBD1 is a possible D gene (5 bases). The CDR3 is 14 residues long. The germline V gene encodes CDR1 SEHNR and CDR2 FQNEAQ (reference sequence). Deletions cut 7 bases from V and 2 bases from J, with 13 bases between. The CDR3: CASMVAGHTDTQYF. The CDR3 bases are TGTGCCAGCATGGTGGCAGGGCACACAGATACGCAGTATTTT.

Written as DNA, the CDR3 is TGTGCCAGCAGTTTCGAACTAGCGACCTACGAGCAGTACTTC. As protein: CASSFELATYEQYF. The J gene is TRBJ2-7, the V gene TRBV28; 7 bases match TRBD2. Germline V gives CDR1 MDHEN, CDR2 SYDVKM. The CDR3 length is 14 residues. The J segment lost 2 bases and the V segment lost 3 bases, leaving 4 bases of the junction unmatched.

V gene TRBV3-1 combines with J gene TRBJ1-5; D might be TRBD1 (5 bases). Per the germline V gene, CDR1 is LGHDT and CDR2 is YNNKEL (reference sequence). The CDR3 runs to 15 residues. V gave up 0 bases and J gave up 7 bases, with 13 bases separating them. This chain's CDR3 is CASSQDAGGGQPQHF. The CDR3, as DNA: TGTGCCAGCAGCCAAGACGCGGGGGGGGGACAGCCCCAGCATTTT.

This clonotype was observed at least ten times. The chain is built from TRBV27 and TRBJ2-7; TRBD2 matches 12 bases. Germline trimming cut 4 bases from V and 3 bases from J; bases unmatched to any gene: 4. CDR1 is MNHEY, CDR2 SMNVEV, per germline (reference sequence). This CDR3 spans 15 amino acids. The CDR3 loop is CASSSLAGGDYEQYF. CDR3 coding DNA: TGTGCCAGCAGTTCACTAGCGGGGGGAGACTACGAGCAGTACTTC.

This clonotype was seen at least ten times. The chain has TRBV19 and TRBJ2-1; no definite D call. Trimming took 3 bases from V and 7 from J, leaving 7 bases between them. The CDR3 totals 12 residues. From germline, CDR1 is LNHDA and CDR2 SQIVND (reference sequence). For the CDR3, the DNA is TGTGCCAGTAGTATGTCTGGAAATGAGCAGTTCTTC. It encodes CASSMSGNEQFF.

The table lists this clonotype with a few counts. V usage is TRBV12-3 or TRBV12-4 and J usage is TRBJ2-3; D is perhaps TRBD2 (5 bases). The CDR3 runs 12 residues. V shed 4 bases and J shed 7 bases, with 9 bases lying between them. As DNA, the CDR3 is TGTGCCAGCAGTTACGGGGAGAATACGCAGTATTTT. This encodes CASSYGENTQYF.

The genes are TRBV3-1 and TRBJ2-1; D is unclear. The CDR3 is 12 residues long. Trimming left V 4 bases short and J 13 bases short, with 14 bases between. The germline CDR1 and CDR2 sequences are LGHDT and YNNKEL (reference sequence). CDR3 bases: TGTGCCAGCAGCCCCTTAGCCGGTAATCAGTTCTTC. It specifies CASSPLAGNQFF.